This T cell receptor beta chain was documented in a study of T cells after yellow fever vaccination. The study, taken as a whole, reports: Among primary-vaccination clones, most reappeared after the booster, at around 97% for CD4 and 85% to 90% for CD8. A faster peak, day 5 versus 15, was reached by the weaker secondary response. The appearance of a small share of clonotypes in both CD4 and CD8 compartments was observed.

Universal primer sites and UMIs were introduced during 5'RACE template-switching synthesis of TCR cDNA. TCRdb used MiXCR to reprocess the 5' RACE reads, holding one entry per CDR3 protein. The sample consists of about 170,000 distinct CDR3 sequences, roughly 11% of them appearing once. Trimming cost V 3 bases and J 2 bases, with 14 bases left between them. Germline CDR1 DFQATT, CDR2 SNEGSKA (reference sequence). The CDR3 is made up of 14 amino acids. This clonotype was found many times. Its antigen is not identified. This receptor was taken from a young man who received the YFV17D yellow fever vaccine. The sample in question was CD8+ T cells sorted from PBMCs, obtained 15 days after the yellow fever booster vaccination. The gene calls are TRBV20-1 and TRBJ2-7; no clear D. The CDR3: CSASAAPNPYEQYF. DNA for the CDR3: TGCAGTGCTAGTGCGGCACCCAACCCCTACGAGCAGTACTTC.